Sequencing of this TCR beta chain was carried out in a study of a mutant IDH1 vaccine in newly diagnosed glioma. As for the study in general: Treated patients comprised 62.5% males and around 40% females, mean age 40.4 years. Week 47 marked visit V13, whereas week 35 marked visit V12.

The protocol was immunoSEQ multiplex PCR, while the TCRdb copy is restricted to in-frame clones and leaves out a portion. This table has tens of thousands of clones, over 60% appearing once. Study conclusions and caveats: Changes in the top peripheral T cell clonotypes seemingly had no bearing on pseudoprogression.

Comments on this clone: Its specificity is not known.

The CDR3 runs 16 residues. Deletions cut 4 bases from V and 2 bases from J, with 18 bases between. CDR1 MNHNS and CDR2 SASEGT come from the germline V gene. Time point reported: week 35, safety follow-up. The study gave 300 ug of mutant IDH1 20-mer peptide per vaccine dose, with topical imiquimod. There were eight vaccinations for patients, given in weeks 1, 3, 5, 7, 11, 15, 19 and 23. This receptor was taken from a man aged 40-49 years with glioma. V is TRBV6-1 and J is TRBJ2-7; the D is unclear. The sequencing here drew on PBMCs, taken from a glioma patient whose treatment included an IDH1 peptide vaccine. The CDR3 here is CASSVIRRRGTYEQYF. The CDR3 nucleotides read TGTGCCAGCAGTGTCATAAGACGCCGAGGAACCTACGAGCAGTACTTC.